This entry features one T cell receptor (beta chain) sequence. Antigen specificity is unknown. TCRdb's copy holds only in-frame clones and misses some; the assay was immunoSEQ multiplex PCR. The sample has approximately 190,000 clones; around 92% are singletons. From germline, CDR1 is MNHEY and CDR2 SVGAGI. CDR3 length: 13 amino acids. Trimming removed 2 bases at V and 5 bases at J, with 7 bases between. The sample belongs to a study of T cell responses to AZD1222 COVID-19 vaccine. For the study at large: Pooling was applied to second doses at about 4 or about 12 weeks. Study-level results: Baseline antibody screening turned up just a handful of seropositive AZD1222 recipients. As reported, nearly half of all spike-specific TCRs target variant regions that are unmutated. A mostly white British donor set with more females was recruited, and clonal diversity was possibly underestimated.

The sequencing used peripheral blood, collected on day 0 of AZD1222 vaccination. The V gene is TRBV6-5, the J gene TRBJ2-1; a possible D gene is TRBD2 (5 bases). The receptor was isolated from an adult in good health. CDR3 in amino acids: CASSYETNNEQFF. The CDR3 DNA is TGTGCCAGCAGTTACGAGACTAACAATGAGCAGTTCTTC.